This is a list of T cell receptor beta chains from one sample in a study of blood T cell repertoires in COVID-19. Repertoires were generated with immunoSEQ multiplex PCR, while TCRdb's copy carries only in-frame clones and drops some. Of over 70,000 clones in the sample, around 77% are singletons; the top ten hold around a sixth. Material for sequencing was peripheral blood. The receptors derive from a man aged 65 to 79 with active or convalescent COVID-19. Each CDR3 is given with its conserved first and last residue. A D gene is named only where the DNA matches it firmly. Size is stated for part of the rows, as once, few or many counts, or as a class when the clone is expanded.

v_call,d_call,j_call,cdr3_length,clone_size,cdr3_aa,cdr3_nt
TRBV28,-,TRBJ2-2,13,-,CASSFQFSGELFF,TGTGCCAGCAGTTTTCAGTTTTCCGGGGAGCTGTTTTTT
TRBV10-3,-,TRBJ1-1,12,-,CAIRRADTEAFF,TGTGCGATCCGCAGGGCTGACACTGAAGCTTTCTTT
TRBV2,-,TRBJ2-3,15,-,CASRRYTGGTDTQYF,TGTGCCAGCAGGAGGTATACCGGGGGCACAGATACGCAGTATTTT
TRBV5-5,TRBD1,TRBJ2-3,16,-,CASSLYEQGLTDTQYF,TGTGCCAGCAGCTTGTATGAACAGGGGTTGACAGATACGCAGTATTTT
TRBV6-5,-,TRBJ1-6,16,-,CASSYSVGGDGSPLHF,TGTGCCAGCAGTTACTCTGTCGGGGGGGACGGTTCACCCCTCCACTTT
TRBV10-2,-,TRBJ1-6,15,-,CASSEPSSYNSPLHF,TGCGCCAGCAGTGAGCCGAGCTCCTATAATTCACCCCTCCACTTT
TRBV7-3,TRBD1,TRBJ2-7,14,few,CASSQDRESHEQYF,TGTGCCAGCAGCCAGGACAGGGAGTCCCACGAGCAGTACTTC
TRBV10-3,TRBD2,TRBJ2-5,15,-,CAISESYGGGETQYF,TGTGCCATCAGTGAGTCGTACGGGGGAGGGGAGACCCAGTACTTC
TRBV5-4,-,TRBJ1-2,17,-,CASSRIYRIQGRGDYTF,TGTGCCAGCAGCCGAATATACCGAATCCAGGGCAGGGGAGATTACACCTTC
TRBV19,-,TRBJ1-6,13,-,CATNRGDNSPLHF,TGTGCCACCAACCGGGGGGACAATTCACCCCTCCACTTT
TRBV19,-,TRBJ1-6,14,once,CASMGPSYNSPLHF,TGTGCCAGTATGGGGCCCTCCTATAATTCACCCCTCCACTTT
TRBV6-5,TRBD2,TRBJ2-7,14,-,CASSISGGSYEQYF,TGTGCCAGCAGTATTAGCGGGGGGAGCTACGAGCAGTACTTC
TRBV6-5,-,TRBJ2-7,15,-,CASSWGARGTYEQYF,TGTGCCAGCAGTTGGGGCGCTAGAGGAACCTACGAGCAGTACTTC
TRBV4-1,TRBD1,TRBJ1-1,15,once,CASSLTQGENTEAFF,TGCGCCAGCAGCCTAACACAGGGGGAAAACACTGAAGCTTTCTTT
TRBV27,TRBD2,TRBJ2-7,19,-,CASSPTGLAGGKSSYEQYF,TGTGCCAGCAGTCCCACGGGACTAGCGGGGGGCAAGAGCTCCTACGAGCAGTACTTC
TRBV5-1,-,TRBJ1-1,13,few,CASSLVADSEAFF,TGCGCCAGCAGCTTGGTGGCGGACTCTGAAGCTTTCTTT
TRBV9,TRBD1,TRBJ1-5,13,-,CASGGTGHQPQHF,TGTGCCAGCGGAGGGACAGGCCATCAGCCCCAGCATTTT
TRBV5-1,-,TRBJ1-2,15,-,CASSSEGRVVDGYTF,TGCGCCAGCAGCTCCGAAGGCAGGGTTGTGGATGGCTACACCTTC
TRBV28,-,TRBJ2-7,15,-,CASSSGQGGPYEQYF,TGTGCCAGCAGCTCCGGACAGGGAGGGCCCTACGAGCAGTACTTC
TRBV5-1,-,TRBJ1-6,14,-,CASSEAEYSVTLHF,TGCGCCAGCAGCGAGGCGGAATATTCGGTAACCCTCCACTTT
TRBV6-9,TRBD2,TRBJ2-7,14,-,CAGYPSGGNYEQYF,TGTGCCGGCTACCCTAGCGGGGGAAACTACGAGCAGTACTTC
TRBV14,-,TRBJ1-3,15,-,CASSLSGTSGNTIYF,TGTGCCAGCAGCTTGAGCGGGACATCCGGAAACACCATATATTTT
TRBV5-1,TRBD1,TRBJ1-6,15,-,CASSPSGTANSPLHF,TGCGCCAGCAGCCCATCCGGGACAGCAAATTCACCCCTCCACTTT
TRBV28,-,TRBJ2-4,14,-,CASVSTEFKNIQYF,TGTGCCAGCGTATCCACAGAATTCAAAAACATTCAGTACTTC
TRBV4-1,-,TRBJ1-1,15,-,CASSQDSAGTGRAFF,TGCGCCAGCAGCCAAGATTCGGCGGGGACCGGACGGGCTTTCTTT
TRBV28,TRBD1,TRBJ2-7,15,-,CASATPGQGSYEQYF,TGTGCCAGCGCTACGCCGGGACAGGGTTCCTACGAGCAGTACTTC
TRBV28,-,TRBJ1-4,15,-,CASRNSGGGAPKLFF,TGTGCCAGCAGGAACTCCGGCGGTGGGGCCCCGAAACTGTTTTTT
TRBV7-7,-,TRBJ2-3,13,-,CASSAVQEDTQYF,TGTGCTAGCAGCGCTGTGCAGGAAGATACGCAGTATTTT
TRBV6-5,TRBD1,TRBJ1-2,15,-,CASHPGGQGVYGYTF,TGTGCCAGCCACCCGGGGGGACAGGGCGTTTATGGCTACACCTTC
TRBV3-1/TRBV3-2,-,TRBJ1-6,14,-,CASSQGALNSPLHF,TGTGCCAGCAGCCAAGGAGCTTTGAATTCACCCCTCCACTTT
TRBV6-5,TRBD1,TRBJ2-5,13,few,CASRDRAGETQYF,TGTGCCAGCAGGGACAGGGCAGGGGAGACCCAGTACTTC
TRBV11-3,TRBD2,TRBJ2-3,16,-,CASRGSGTSEPDTQYF,TGTGCCAGCAGGGGGTCCGGGACTAGCGAGCCAGATACGCAGTATTTT
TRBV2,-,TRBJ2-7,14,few,CASRRGGNINEQYF,TGTGCCAGCAGGAGGGGAGGCAATATCAACGAGCAGTACTTC
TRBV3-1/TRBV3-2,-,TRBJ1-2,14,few,CASTSSDLGYGYTF,TGTGCCAGTACTAGTTCCGACTTAGGTTATGGCTACACCTTC
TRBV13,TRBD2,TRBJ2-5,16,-,CASSPGSRGVGETQYF,TGTGCCAGCAGCCCCGGGTCGCGGGGGGTAGGGGAGACCCAGTACTTC
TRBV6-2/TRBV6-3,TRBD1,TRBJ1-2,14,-,CASSLDRDNYGYTF,TGTGCCAGCAGTTTAGACAGGGATAACTATGGCTACACCTTC
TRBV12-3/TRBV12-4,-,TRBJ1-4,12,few,CASSLAQGELFF,TGTGCCAGCAGTTTAGCGCAGGGTGAACTGTTTTTT
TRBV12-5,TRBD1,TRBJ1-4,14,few,CASGPETGGEKLFF,TGTGCTAGTGGTCCCGAAACAGGGGGTGAAAAACTGTTTTTT
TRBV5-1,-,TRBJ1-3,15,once,CASSLPDSPGNTIYF,TGCGCCAGCAGCTTGCCCGACAGTCCTGGAAACACCATATATTTT
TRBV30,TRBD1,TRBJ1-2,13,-,CAWNTDRGYGYTF,TGTGCCTGGAATACCGACAGGGGTTATGGCTACACCTTC
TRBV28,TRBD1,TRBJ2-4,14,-,CASSQRQGLDIQYF,TGTGCCAGCAGTCAACGACAGGGTTTAGACATTCAGTACTTC
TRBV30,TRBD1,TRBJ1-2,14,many,CASHPGTGNYGYTF,TGTGCCTCACATCCCGGGACAGGCAACTATGGCTACACCTTC
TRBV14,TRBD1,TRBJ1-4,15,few,CASSLLGTGVGKLFF,TGTGCCAGCAGCCTACTTGGGACAGGGGTTGGAAAACTGTTTTTT
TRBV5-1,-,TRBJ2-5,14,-,CASSHTGKEETQYF,TGCGCCAGCAGCCACACAGGGAAGGAGGAGACCCAGTACTTC
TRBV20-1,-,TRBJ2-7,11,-,CSALIGALTYF,TGCAGTGCCCTGATTGGGGCTTTGACGTACTTC
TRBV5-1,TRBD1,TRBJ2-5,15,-,CASSPGTGGWETQYF,TGCGCCAGCAGCCCCGGGACAGGGGGCTGGGAGACCCAGTACTTC
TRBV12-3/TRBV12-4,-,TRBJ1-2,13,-,CASSSDRNYGYTF,TGTGCCAGCAGTTCTGACAGAAACTATGGCTACACCTTC
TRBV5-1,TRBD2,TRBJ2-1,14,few,CASSFPGGDNEQFF,TGCGCCAGCAGTTTCCCGGGGGGAGACAATGAGCAGTTCTTC
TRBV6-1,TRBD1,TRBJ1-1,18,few,CASSEALRGTGFNTEAFF,TGTGCCAGCAGTGAAGCGCTTCGGGGGACAGGGTTTAACACTGAAGCTTTCTTT
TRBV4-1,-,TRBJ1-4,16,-,CASTPEGLTTNEKLFF,TGCGCCAGCACACCGGAGGGTCTAACAACTAATGAAAAACTGTTTTTT